Listed here are 5 T cell receptor beta chains from one sample, sequenced in a study of Graves' ophthalmopathy and Graves' hyperthyroidism. For repertoire sequencing, the TCR beta CDR3 regions were amplified from RNA transcripts. Following a first-round RT-PCR that used HTBI primers, a second-round multiplex PCR was carried out. TCRdb passed the multiplex PCR reads through MiXCR, listing each CDR3 protein once. Of a few hundred thousand distinct CDR3 sequences listed, roughly a sixth are singletons. Sequencing input: peripheral blood. The receptor source for this set is an adult woman with stable Graves' hyperthyroidism.

This clonotype was counted ten times or more. This sequence joins TRBV6-4 and TRBJ2-2; weak D call: TRBD1 (6 bases). Per germline, CDR1 MRHNA and CDR2 SNTAGT. CDR3 length: 14 amino acids. The germline V and J ends were trimmed by 4 bases and 6 bases, with 12 bases remaining between them. CDR3 region: CASSVNRESGELFF. In DNA, the CDR3 is TGTGCCAGCAGTGTAAACAGGGAGTCCGGGGAGCTGTTTTTT.

This clonotype was counted many times. The genes are TRBV28 and TRBJ2-7; no firm D call. V lost 5 bases and J lost 4, with 12 bases in between. CDR1 is MDHEN, CDR2 SYDVKM, per germline. The CDR3 runs 13 residues. CDR3 DNA: TGTGCCAGCAGTCTTGATCTGGGGTACGAGCAGTACTTC. Protein product: CASSLDLGYEQYF.

In its sample, this clonotype was seen many times. The J gene is TRBJ2-4, the V gene TRBV12-3 or TRBV12-4; no firm D call. The germline V and J ends were trimmed by 4 bases and 0 bases, with 10 bases remaining between them. The CDR3 spans 15 residues. The CDR3 loop is CASSSLVLAKNIQYF. CDR3 sequence (DNA): TGTGCCAGCAGTTCCTTAGTCCTAGCCAAAAACATTCAGTACTTC.

The genes are TRBV3-1 and TRBJ2-7; possibly TRBD2 for D (6 bases). Trimming pared 5 bases from V and 4 bases from J, leaving 18 bases between. Germline V gene sequence: CDR1 LGHDT, CDR2 YNNKEL (reference sequence). There are 15 residues in the CDR3. In nucleotides, the CDR3 is TGTGCCAGCAGCAAGCTCGGAGGGCTAGGGTACGAGCAGTACTTC. It encodes CASSKLGGLGYEQYF.

This clonotype was found many times. This chain links TRBV7-3 with TRBJ1-3, with D unclear. This CDR3 region has 13 residues. Germline assignment: CDR1 SGHTA and CDR2 FQGTGA. V shed 1 base and J shed 7 bases, with 8 bases lying between them. DNA for the CDR3: TGTGCCAGCAGCTTAAAGGATGGCAACACCATATATTTT. As protein: CASSLKDGNTIYF.